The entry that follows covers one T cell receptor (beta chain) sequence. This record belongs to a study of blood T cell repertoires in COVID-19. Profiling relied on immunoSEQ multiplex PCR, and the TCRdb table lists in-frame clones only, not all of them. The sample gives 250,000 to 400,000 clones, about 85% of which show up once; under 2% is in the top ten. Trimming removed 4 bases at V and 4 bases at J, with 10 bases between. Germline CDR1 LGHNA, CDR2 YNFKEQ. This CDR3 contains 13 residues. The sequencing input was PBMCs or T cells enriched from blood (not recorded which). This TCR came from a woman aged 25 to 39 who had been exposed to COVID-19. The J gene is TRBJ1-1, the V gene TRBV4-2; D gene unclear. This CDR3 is CASSPAGGTEAFF. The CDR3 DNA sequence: TGTGCCAGCAGCCCCGCTGGCGGCACTGAAGCTTTCTTT.